The 28 T cell receptor beta chains given below trace back to one sample, sequenced in a study of blood T cell repertoires in COVID-19. Here immunoSEQ multiplex PCR was the method, and the copy in TCRdb shows in-frame clones only, minus some. The profile covers about 280,000 clones, with roughly 90% appearing a single time and about 2.2% taken by the ten largest. Sequenced input: peripheral blood. The receptor source for this set is a woman aged 45-60 years who had recovered from COVID-19.

This clone was counted between two and nine times. The V call is TRBV24-1, the J call TRBJ1-5, with D perhaps TRBD1 (5 bases). Germline lookup yields CDR1 KGHDR and CDR2 SFDVKD. There are 17 residues in the CDR3. Trimming cost V 7 bases and J 4 bases, with 22 bases left between them. The DNA of the CDR3 is TGTGCCACCAGGGGTTGCGGGACGGTCTACAGGAATCAGCCCCAGCATTTT. Protein: CATRGCGTVYRNQPQHF.

This clone has only one observation. The V gene is TRBV5-1, the J gene TRBJ1-2; 7 nucleotides match TRBD1. The CDR3 has 15 residues. The V gene's germline CDR1 is SGHRS and CDR2 YFSETQ. The ends lost 0 bases at V and 4 bases at J; junction bases unmatched: 6. CDR3 amino acids: CASSLDRGSAYGYTF. The CDR3 region has the DNA TGCGCCAGCAGCTTGGACAGGGGAAGTGCCTATGGCTACACCTTC. The whole variable domain, filled in from reference TRBV5-1 and TRBJ1-2, reads KAGVTQTPRYLIKTRGQQVTLSCSPISGHRSVSWYQQTPGQGLQFLFEYFSETQRNKGNFPGRFSGRQFSNSRSEMNVSTLELGDSALYLCASSLDRGSAYGYTFGSGTRLTVV.

The chain uses TRBV28 and TRBJ2-2, with TRBD1 matching over 8 bases. Germline V gene data show CDR1 as MDHEN and CDR2 as SYDVKM. The CDR3 runs 18 residues. V lost 4 bases and J lost 3; bases outside the gene matches: 13. CDR3: CASSSTGDSRSYTGELFF. The CDR3 region has the DNA TGTGCCAGCAGTTCGACAGGGGACTCAAGGTCGTACACCGGGGAGCTGTTTTTT.

V gene TRBV6-5 combines with J gene TRBJ1-2; D is perhaps TRBD1 (5 bases). With 6 bases removed from V and 9 bases from J, the gap between germline ends came to 20 bases. Germline loops: CDR1 MNHEY, CDR2 SVGAGI. This CDR3 contains 14 residues. Here the CDR3 reads CASSRTSLPGSYTF. CDR3 in DNA: TGTGCCAGCAGCCGGACCTCTTTGCCAGGGAGCTACACCTTC.

The chain is built from TRBV6-4 and TRBJ1-3; D is possibly TRBD1 (6 bases). Trimming pared 0 bases from V and 4 bases from J, leaving 13 bases between. The CDR3 contains 16 residues. Germline loops: CDR1 MRHNA, CDR2 SNTAGT. CDR3 nucleotide sequence: TGTGCCAGCAGTGACTCTGGGCAGGGGTACGGAAACACCATATATTTT. Its protein is CASSDSGQGYGNTIYF.

This clone has just one count. V gene TRBV7-2 combines with J gene TRBJ2-5, with TRBD2 identical over 11 bases. The V gene end was trimmed by 2 bases and the J gene end by 2 bases; junction bases not matched to a gene: 4. The CDR3 length is 16 residues. Germline lookup yields CDR1 SGHTA and CDR2 FQGNSA. The CDR3 DNA reads TGTGCCAGCAGCTTACGACTAGCGGGGAAACAAGAGACCCAGTACTTC. This gives the protein CASSLRLAGKQETQYF.

The chain carries TRBV18 and TRBJ1-2, with D hard to call. Germline lookup yields CDR1 KGHSH and CDR2 LQKENI. Trimming left V 1 base short and J 0 bases short, with 9 bases between. The CDR3 runs to 15 residues. CDR3 coding DNA: TGTGCCAGCTCACCACAGAGGGAAGCTAACTATGGCTACACCTTC. It translates to CASSPQREANYGYTF. The full variable domain, in which reference TRBV18 and TRBJ1-2 provide the parts outside the CDR3, is NAGVMQNPRHLVRRRGQEARLRCSPMKGHSHVYWYRQLPEEGLKFMVYLQKENIIDESGMPKERFSAEFPKEGPSILRIQQVVRGDSAAYFCASSPQREANYGYTFGSGTRLTVV.

The chain recombines TRBV3-1 (or the pseudogene TRBV3-2) with TRBJ2-5, with 14 bases matching TRBD2. The germline CDR1 and CDR2 sequences are LGHDT and YNNKEL (reference sequence). The CDR3 runs to 16 residues. With 5 bases clipped from V and 5 bases from J, the junction kept 7 bases outside the gene matches. The CDR3 protein is CASSYLTSGGVETQYF. The CDR3 DNA follows: TGTGCCAGCAGCTACTTGACTAGCGGGGGGGTGGAGACCCAGTACTTC.

The chain carries TRBV2 and TRBJ1-3, with TRBD1 matching 10 bases. CDR3 length equals 15 residues. Germline CDR1 and CDR2: SNHLY and FYNNEI. With 6 bases clipped from V and 2 bases from J, the junction kept 4 bases outside the gene matches. The CDR3 nucleotides read TGTGCCAGCAGCGGACAGGGGGGACCTGGAAACACCATATATTTT. It is translated as CASSGQGGPGNTIYF.

The chain links TRBV15 to TRBJ2-3, with TRBD2 matching over 10 bases. The CDR3 has 16 residues. Germline-derived CDR1 and CDR2 are LNHNV and YYDKDF (reference sequence). The V and J ends lost 5 bases and 3 bases, in that order; junction bases with no gene match: 8. The CDR3 sequence: CATSGRLAGQTDTQYF. The DNA for the CDR3 is TGTGCCACCAGCGGCCGACTAGCGGGCCAGACAGATACGCAGTATTTT.

This clone was seen only once. This chain connects TRBV18 to TRBJ1-6; D remains unclear. The CDR3 is 13 residues long. The germline gives CDR1 KGHSH, CDR2 LQKENI. V was pared by 0 bases and J by 8 bases, with 5 bases between. The CDR3, as DNA: TGTGCCAGCTCACCACCGTCGGATTCACCCCTCCACTTT. Translated, it gives CASSPPSDSPLHF.

This clone was detected a few times. This chain uses TRBV7-9 with TRBJ1-2; D uncertain. Trimming took 0 bases from V and 5 from J, leaving 10 bases between them. The CDR3 loop spans 14 amino acids. The germline V gene has CDR1 SEHNR and CDR2 FQNEAQ (reference sequence). The CDR3 reads CASSLAGQRYGYTF. CDR3 DNA sequence: TGTGCCAGCAGCTTAGCGGGCCAGCGGTATGGCTACACCTTC.

This sequence joins TRBV28 and TRBJ1-1; no clear D gene. Germline CDR1 MDHEN, CDR2 SYDVKM. The V gene lost 5 bases and the J gene lost 0 bases, with 7 bases spanning the gap. The CDR3 has 13 amino acids. The CDR3 DNA sequence: TGTGCCAGCAGTCTTCTAATGAACACTGAAGCTTTCTTT. Translating gives CASSLLMNTEAFF.

This chain links TRBV18 with TRBJ1-2, with D tentatively TRBD1 (6 bases). From germline, CDR1 is KGHSH and CDR2 LQKENI. Trimming removed 2 bases from V and 4 bases from J, with 14 bases in between. The CDR3 totals 15 residues. In DNA, the CDR3 is TGTGCCAGCTCACCATTTGGAGGACAGCCCTATGGCTACACCTTC. This sequence encodes CASSPFGGQPYGYTF.

The CDR3, as DNA: TGTGCCAGCAGCTCCACAGGGAATTCACCCCTCCACTTT. This gives the protein CASSSTGNSPLHF. The chain joins TRBV7-6 to TRBJ1-6; possibly TRBD1 for D (6 bases). Trimming removed 4 bases at V and 7 bases at J, with 8 bases between. Germline V gene data show CDR1 as SGHVS and CDR2 as FNYEAQ. CDR3 length equals 13 residues.

The chain carries TRBV7-3 and TRBJ1-2; 7 bases map to TRBD1. This CDR3 contains 14 residues. Germline CDR1 is SGHTA and CDR2 is FQGTGA. After removal of 5 bases from V and 4 bases from J, the junction contained 7 bases not matched to a gene. CDR3 protein: CASSPSTGSYGYTF. The CDR3 nucleotides are TGTGCCAGCAGCCCTTCGACAGGGTCCTATGGCTACACCTTC.

The genes are TRBV3-1 (or the pseudogene TRBV3-2) and TRBJ2-1; 8 bases line up with TRBD2. The CDR3 totals 16 residues. Trimming cost V 1 base and J 6 bases; bases outside gene matches: 8. Germline CDR1 LGHDT, CDR2 YNNKEL (reference sequence). CDR3 sequence reads: CASSQGVGREANEQFF. In DNA form, the CDR3 reads TGTGCCAGCAGCCAAGGTGTCGGGAGGGAGGCCAATGAGCAGTTCTTC.

This chain joins TRBV7-2 and TRBJ2-1, with 7 bases lining up with TRBD2. Germline-derived CDR1 and CDR2 are SGHTA and FQGNSA. V lost 3 bases to trimming and J lost 0 bases; unmatched junction nucleotides: 5. This CDR3 is 16 amino acids long. The DNA for the CDR3 is TGTGCCAGCAGCTTTTACGGGGGGAGCTCCTACAATGAGCAGTTCTTC. Protein sequence: CASSFYGGSSYNEQFF. The whole variable domain, filled in from reference TRBV7-2 and TRBJ2-1, reads GAGVSQSPSNKVTEKGKDVELRCDPISGHTALYWYRQSLGQGLEFLIYFQGNSAPDKSGLPSDRFSAERTGGSVSTLTIQRTQQEDSAVYLCASSFYGGSSYNEQFFGPGTRLTVL.

The chain carries TRBV6-1 and TRBJ1-2; D is unresolved. CDR1 and CDR2 (germline): MNHNS, SASEGT. Trimming removed 1 base at V and 4 bases at J, with 10 bases between. The CDR3 is 14 residues long. The CDR3 loop is CASSEGAGGYGYTF. The CDR3 DNA reads as TGTGCCAGCAGTGAAGGGGCGGGCGGCTATGGCTACACCTTC.

V is TRBV27 and J is TRBJ2-7; 8 bases agree with TRBD1. In germline, CDR1 is MNHEY, CDR2 SMNVEV (reference sequence). This CDR3 region has 16 residues. V was clipped by 6 bases and J by 1 base; unmatched bases: 11. CDR3 nucleotide sequence: TGTGCCAGCAGCCACCAACCGGGACAGGTTTCCTACGAGCAGTACTTC. This encodes CASSHQPGQVSYEQYF.

The gene calls are TRBV6-6 and TRBJ1-3; 8 bases are a match to TRBD1. CDR1 is MNHNY and CDR2 is SVGAGI in the germline V gene (reference sequence). Trimming cost V 7 bases and J 2 bases; bases outside gene matches: 7. The CDR3 spans 15 residues. The CDR3, as DNA: TGTGCCAGCAACCCCCAGGGGGCGCCTGGAAACACCATATATTTT. It translates to CASNPQGAPGNTIYF.

The genes are TRBV29-1 and TRBJ2-7; 8 positions match TRBD1. Germline V gene lookup returns CDR1 SQVTM and CDR2 ANQGSEA. Trimming at V came to 0 bases and at J to 3 bases, leaving 4 bases not matched to a gene. There are 14 residues in the CDR3. CDR3: CSVEDHDRGYEQYF. The CDR3 bases are TGCAGCGTTGAAGATCACGACAGGGGCTACGAGCAGTACTTC.

The chain uses TRBV6-6 and TRBJ2-1; a weak D match, TRBD2 (6 bases). Germline lookup yields CDR1 MNHNY and CDR2 SVGAGI (reference sequence). This CDR3 contains 13 residues. Between the trimmed V and J ends, which lost 5 bases and 4 bases, there was a span of 9 bases. In DNA form, the CDR3 reads TGTGCCAGCAGTATAGCGGCTTACAATGAGCAGTTCTTC. Amino acids: CASSIAAYNEQFF.

The chain is built from TRBV7-9 and TRBJ1-2, with no clear D. The germline V and J ends were trimmed by 1 base and 4 bases, with 7 bases remaining between them. The germline V gene has CDR1 SEHNR and CDR2 FQNEAQ (reference sequence). The length of the CDR3 is 13 residues. CDR3 sequence: CASSLVSGYGYTF. In DNA form, the CDR3 reads TGTGCCAGCAGCTTAGTATCGGGCTATGGCTACACCTTC.

The V and J genes are TRBV4-2 and TRBJ1-1, with 7 bases identical to TRBD1. The CDR3 length is 13 residues. Per germline, CDR1 LGHNA and CDR2 YNFKEQ. The junction had 5 bases not matched to a gene; V was cut back by 5 bases and J by 5 bases. Here the CDR3 DNA reads TGTGCCAGCAGCTCTGACAGGGATACTGAAGCTTTCTTT. Protein product: CASSSDRDTEAFF.

This sequence joins TRBV5-4 and TRBJ1-2; possible D gene TRBD1, 6 bases. V gave up 1 base and J gave up 0 bases, with 7 bases separating them. Germline-derived CDR1 and CDR2 are SGHNT and YYREEE (reference sequence). The CDR3 runs to 14 residues. CDR3 sequence: CASSLRTANYGYTF. The DNA for the CDR3 is TGTGCCAGCAGCTTGAGGACAGCTAACTATGGCTACACCTTC. Based on the CDR3 plus reference TRBV5-4 and TRBJ1-2, the full variable domain is ETGVTQSPTHLIKTRGQQVTLRCSSQSGHNTVSWYQQALGQGPQFIFQYYREEENGRGNFPPRFSGLQFPNYSSELNVNALELDDSALYLCASSLRTANYGYTFGSGTRLTVV.

V gene TRBV10-3 combines with J gene TRBJ2-1, with D perhaps matching TRBD2 (5 bases). Trimming removed 5 bases from V and 9 bases from J, with 14 bases in between. This CDR3 spans 13 amino acids. Germline V CDR1 and CDR2: ENHRY, SYGVKD. CDR3 nucleotide sequence: TGTGCCATCAGTTTTTCACTACGGGGTGAGCAGTTCTTC. Translating it yields CAISFSLRGEQFF.

The genes are TRBV30 and TRBJ2-7; 7 bases line up with TRBD1. Germline CDR1 and CDR2: GTSNPN and SVGIG (reference sequence). The CDR3 sequence is 11 residues long. Trimming removed 8 bases from V and 3 bases from J; junction bases left unmatched: 4. The CDR3 loop reads CAQGTVYEQYF. The CDR3 coding sequence is TGTGCCCAGGGGACAGTCTACGAGCAGTACTTC.